This T cell receptor beta chain was recovered during a study of identical twins. Looked up from germline, CDR1 is DFQATT and CDR2 is SNEGSKA (reference sequence). CDR3 length: 14 amino acids. Trimming took 0 bases from V and 0 from J, leaving 7 bases between them. Each CDR3 protein gets one entry after TCRdb re-called the 5' RACE reads with MiXCR. The sample includes around 510,000 distinct CDR3 sequences, around 15% of them seen just once. This clonotype appeared many times. The same data also contributed to another study, on yellow fever vaccine responses in identical twins.

The receptor was derived from a woman aged 18-29 years in good health. The specimen sequenced was CD4+ T cells sorted from blood. This chain joins TRBV20-1 and TRBJ2-3; no reliable D call. The CDR3 reads CSARDVYSTDTQYF. The CDR3 DNA reads TGCAGTGCTAGAGATGTGTATAGCACAGATACGCAGTATTTT.